This T cell receptor (beta chain) comes out of a study of spatial heterogeneity in lung cancer. Looking at the study overall: Mean representation of each unique TCR and UMI combination in the raw reads exceeded ten occurrences.

As to time point: sample taken at primary tumor resection. Samples were obtained from approximately 72 donors, all untreated early-stage non-small cell lung cancer patients. No cells were sorted before sequencing. The whole RNA sequenced was extracted from tumor, nontumor lung or frozen PBMC. As for this clonotype: Its target is unknown.

The CDR3 is 13 amino acids. Germline CDR1 is SGHDT and CDR2 is YYEEEE. Unmatched junction bases numbered 3, after V lost 0 bases and J lost 7 bases. From the 5' RACE reads, TCRdb called clonotypes with MiXCR, one entry per CDR3 protein. Of around 40,000 distinct CDR3 sequences listed, around 5.2% are singletons. Study results and limitations: Blood carried ubiquitous expanded tumor TCRs more at resection than follow-up.

The sequences come from PBMCs, collected at surgery. The rearrangement uses TRBV5-6 and TRBJ2-5; 7 bases map to TRBD1. The sequence came from a female donor with early-stage non-small cell lung cancer. CDR3 DNA sequence: TGTGCCAGCAGCTTGGAAGGGGGCGCGACCCAGTACTTC. This encodes CASSLEGGATQYF.